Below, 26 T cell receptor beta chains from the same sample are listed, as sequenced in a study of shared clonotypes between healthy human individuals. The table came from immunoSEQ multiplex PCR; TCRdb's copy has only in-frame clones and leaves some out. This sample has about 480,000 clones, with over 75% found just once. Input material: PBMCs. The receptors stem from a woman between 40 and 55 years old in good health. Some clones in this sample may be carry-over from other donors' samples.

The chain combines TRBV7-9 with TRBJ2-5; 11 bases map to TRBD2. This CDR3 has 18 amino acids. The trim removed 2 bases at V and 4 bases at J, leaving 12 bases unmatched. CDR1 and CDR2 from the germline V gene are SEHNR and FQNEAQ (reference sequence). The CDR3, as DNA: TGTGCCAGCAGCTTACCGGGACTAGCGGCCCGGGGGGCAGAGACCCAGTACTTC. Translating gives CASSLPGLAARGAETQYF.

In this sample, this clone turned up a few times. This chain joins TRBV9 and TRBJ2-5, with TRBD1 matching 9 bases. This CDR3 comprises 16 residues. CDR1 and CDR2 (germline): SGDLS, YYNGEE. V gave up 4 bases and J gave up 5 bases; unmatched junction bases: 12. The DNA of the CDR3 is TGTGCCAGCAGCTACACCGCCGGGACAGGGCCTGAGACCCAGTACTTC. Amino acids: CASSYTAGTGPETQYF.

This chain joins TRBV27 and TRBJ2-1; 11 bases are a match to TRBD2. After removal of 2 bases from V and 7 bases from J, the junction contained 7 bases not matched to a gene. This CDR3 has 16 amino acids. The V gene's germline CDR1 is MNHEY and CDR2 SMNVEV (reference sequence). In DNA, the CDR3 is TGTGCCAGCAGTTTAAGGAGTCTAGCGGGAGGTAATGAGCAGTTCTTC. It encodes CASSLRSLAGGNEQFF.

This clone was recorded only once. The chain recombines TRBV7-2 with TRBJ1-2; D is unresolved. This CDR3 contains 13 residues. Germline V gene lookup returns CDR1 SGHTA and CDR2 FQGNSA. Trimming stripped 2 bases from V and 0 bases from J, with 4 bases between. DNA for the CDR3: TGTGCCAGCAGCTTACGTTCTAACTATGGCTACACCTTC. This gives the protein CASSLRSNYGYTF. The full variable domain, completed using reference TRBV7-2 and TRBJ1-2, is GAGVSQSPSNKVTEKGKDVELRCDPISGHTALYWYRQSLGQGLEFLIYFQGNSAPDKSGLPSDRFSAERTGGSVSTLTIQRTQQEDSAVYLCASSLRSNYGYTFGSGTRLTVV.

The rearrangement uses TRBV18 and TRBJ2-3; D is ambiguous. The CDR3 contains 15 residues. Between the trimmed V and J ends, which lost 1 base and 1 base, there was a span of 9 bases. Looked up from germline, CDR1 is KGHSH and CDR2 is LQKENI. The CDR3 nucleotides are TGTGCCAGCTCACCACTTTTTGGGGGCACAGATACGCAGTATTTT. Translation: CASSPLFGGTDTQYF.

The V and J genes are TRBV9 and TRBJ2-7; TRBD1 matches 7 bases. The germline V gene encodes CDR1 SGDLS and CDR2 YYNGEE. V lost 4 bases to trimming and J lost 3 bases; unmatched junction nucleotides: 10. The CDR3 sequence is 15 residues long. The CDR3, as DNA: TGTGCCAGCAGCCCTCGACAGGGAATAATCTACGAGCAGTACTTC. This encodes CASSPRQGIIYEQYF.

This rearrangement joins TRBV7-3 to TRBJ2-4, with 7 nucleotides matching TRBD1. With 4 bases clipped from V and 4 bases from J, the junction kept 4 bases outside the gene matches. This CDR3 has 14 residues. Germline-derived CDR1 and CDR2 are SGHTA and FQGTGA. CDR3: CASSSGTAKNIQYF. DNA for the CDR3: TGTGCCAGCAGCTCCGGGACAGCAAAAAACATTCAGTACTTC.

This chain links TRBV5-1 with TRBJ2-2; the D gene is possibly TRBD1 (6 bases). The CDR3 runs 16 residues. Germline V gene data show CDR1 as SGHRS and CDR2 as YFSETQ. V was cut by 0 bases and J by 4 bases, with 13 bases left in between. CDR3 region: CASSLVRGTSTGELFF. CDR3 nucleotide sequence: TGCGCCAGCAGCTTGGTTAGGGGGACGAGCACCGGGGAGCTGTTTTTT.

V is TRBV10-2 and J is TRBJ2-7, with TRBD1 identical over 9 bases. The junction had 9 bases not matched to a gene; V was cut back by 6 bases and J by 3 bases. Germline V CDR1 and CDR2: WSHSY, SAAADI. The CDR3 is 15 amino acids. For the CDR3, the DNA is TGCGCCAGCAGAGCCGGGACAGGGAATATCTACGAGCAGTACTTC. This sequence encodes CASRAGTGNIYEQYF.

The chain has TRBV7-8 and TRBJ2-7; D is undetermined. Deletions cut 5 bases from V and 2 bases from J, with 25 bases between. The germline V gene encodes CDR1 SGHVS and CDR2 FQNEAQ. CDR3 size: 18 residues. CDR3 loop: CASSPPPNRVGLTYEQYF. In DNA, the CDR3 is TGTGCCAGCAGCCCTCCCCCTAACCGCGTCGGGCTCACCTACGAGCAGTACTTC.

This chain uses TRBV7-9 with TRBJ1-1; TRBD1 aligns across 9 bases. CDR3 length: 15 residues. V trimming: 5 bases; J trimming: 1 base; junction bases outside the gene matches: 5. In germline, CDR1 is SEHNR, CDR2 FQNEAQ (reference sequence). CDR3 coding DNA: TGTGCCAGCAGCCGGACAGGGGATCGGAACACTGAAGCTTTCTTT. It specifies CASSRTGDRNTEAFF.

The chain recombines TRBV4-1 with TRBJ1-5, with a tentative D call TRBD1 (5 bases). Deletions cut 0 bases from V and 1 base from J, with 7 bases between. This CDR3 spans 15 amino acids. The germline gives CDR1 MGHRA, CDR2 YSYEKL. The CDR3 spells CASSQEGQSNQPQHF. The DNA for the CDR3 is TGCGCCAGCAGCCAAGAAGGACAAAGCAATCAGCCCCAGCATTTT.

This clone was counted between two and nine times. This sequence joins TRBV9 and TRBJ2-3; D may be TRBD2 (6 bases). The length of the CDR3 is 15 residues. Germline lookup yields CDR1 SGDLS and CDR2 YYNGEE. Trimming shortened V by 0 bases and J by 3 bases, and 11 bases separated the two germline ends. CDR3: CASSVGSGTTDTQYF. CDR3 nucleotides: TGTGCCAGCAGCGTAGGGTCGGGGACTACAGATACGCAGTATTTT.

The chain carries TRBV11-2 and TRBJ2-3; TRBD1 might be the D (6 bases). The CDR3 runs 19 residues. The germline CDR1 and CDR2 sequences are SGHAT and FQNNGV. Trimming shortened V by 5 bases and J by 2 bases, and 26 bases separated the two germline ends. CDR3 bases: TGTGCCAGCAGCAGAGGATGGGGCATTAGTTCAGGGGACACAGATACGCAGTATTTT. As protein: CASSRGWGISSGDTDTQYF.

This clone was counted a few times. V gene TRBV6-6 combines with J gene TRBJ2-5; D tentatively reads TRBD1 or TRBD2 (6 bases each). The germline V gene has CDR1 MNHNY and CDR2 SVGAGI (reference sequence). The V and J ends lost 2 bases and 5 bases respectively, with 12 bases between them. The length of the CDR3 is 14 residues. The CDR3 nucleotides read TGTGCCAGCAGTTACGAGGGGGGTCGTGAGACCCAGTACTTC. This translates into CASSYEGGRETQYF.

Here the CDR3 reads CASSRTGGNQPQHF. The CDR3 DNA reads as TGTGCCAGCTCGCGTACAGGGGGCAATCAGCCCCAGCATTTT. The V and J genes are TRBV18 and TRBJ1-5, with 7 bases lining up with TRBD1. In germline, CDR1 is KGHSH, CDR2 LQKENI. The V gene end was trimmed by 6 bases and the J gene end by 2 bases; junction bases not matched to a gene: 4. This CDR3 spans 14 amino acids. Drawing the rest from reference TRBV18 and TRBJ1-5, the complete variable domain is NAGVMQNPRHLVRRRGQEARLRCSPMKGHSHVYWYRQLPEEGLKFMVYLQKENIIDESGMPKERFSAEFPKEGPSILRIQQVVRGDSAAYFCASSRTGGNQPQHFGDGTRLSIL.

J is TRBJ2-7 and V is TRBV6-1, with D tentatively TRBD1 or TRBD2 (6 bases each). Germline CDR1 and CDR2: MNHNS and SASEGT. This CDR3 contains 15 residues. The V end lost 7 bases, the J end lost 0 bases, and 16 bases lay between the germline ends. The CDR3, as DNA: TGTGCCAGCACCGGATCGCGGGACACCTCCTACGAGCAGTACTTC. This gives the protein CASTGSRDTSYEQYF.

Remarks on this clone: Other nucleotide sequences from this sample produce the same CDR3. DNA of the CDR3: TGTGCCAGCAGCTTAAGTGGGGCTGGAAACACCATATATTTT. Protein sequence: CASSLSGAGNTIYF. The chain is built from TRBV11-2 and TRBJ1-3; D call uncertain. Germline V gene lookup returns CDR1 SGHAT and CDR2 FQNNGV. With 2 bases removed from V and 2 bases from J, the gap between germline ends came to 7 bases. CDR3 length: 14 amino acids.

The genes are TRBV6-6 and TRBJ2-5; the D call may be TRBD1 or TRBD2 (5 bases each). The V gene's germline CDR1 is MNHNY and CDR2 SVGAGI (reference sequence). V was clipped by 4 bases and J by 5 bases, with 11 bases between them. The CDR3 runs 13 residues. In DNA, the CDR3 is TGTGCCAGCAGTTGGGACCCCAGGGAGACCCAGTACTTC. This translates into CASSWDPRETQYF.

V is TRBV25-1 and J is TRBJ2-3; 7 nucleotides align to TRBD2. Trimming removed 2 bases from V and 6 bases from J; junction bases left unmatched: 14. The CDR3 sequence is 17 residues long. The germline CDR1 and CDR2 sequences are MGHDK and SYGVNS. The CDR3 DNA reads TGTGCCAGCAGTGAAATATTCGGGGGGTTCGGGTTTGATACGCAGTATTTT. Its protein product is CASSEIFGGFGFDTQYF.

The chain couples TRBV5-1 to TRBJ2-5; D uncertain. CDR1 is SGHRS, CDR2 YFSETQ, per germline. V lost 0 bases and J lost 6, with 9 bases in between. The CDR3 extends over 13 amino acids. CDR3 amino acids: CASSLDGPQTQYF. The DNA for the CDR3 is TGCGCCAGCAGCTTGGATGGGCCACAGACCCAGTACTTC. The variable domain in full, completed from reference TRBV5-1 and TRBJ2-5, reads KAGVTQTPRYLIKTRGQQVTLSCSPISGHRSVSWYQQTPGQGLQFLFEYFSETQRNKGNFPGRFSGRQFSNSRSEMNVSTLELGDSALYLCASSLDGPQTQYFGPGTRLLVL.

Written as DNA, the CDR3 is TGTGCCAGCAGTGAAAAATGGGAGGGGTATCAGCCCCAGCATTTT. Its protein is CASSEKWEGYQPQHF. The chain recombines TRBV6-1 with TRBJ1-5, with D possibly matching TRBD1 (5 bases). The CDR3 is made up of 15 amino acids. Trimming took 2 bases from V and 5 from J, leaving 13 bases between them. The V gene's germline CDR1 is MNHNS and CDR2 SASEGT.

DNA of the CDR3: TGTGCCAGTTCCCTTGAGAATGAGCAGTTCTTC. Amino acids: CASSLENEQFF. This chain uses TRBV28 with TRBJ2-1, with unresolved D. The length of the CDR3 is 11 residues. Germline V gene data show CDR1 as MDHEN and CDR2 as SYDVKM. The V gene lost 9 bases and the J gene lost 7 bases, with 10 bases spanning the gap.

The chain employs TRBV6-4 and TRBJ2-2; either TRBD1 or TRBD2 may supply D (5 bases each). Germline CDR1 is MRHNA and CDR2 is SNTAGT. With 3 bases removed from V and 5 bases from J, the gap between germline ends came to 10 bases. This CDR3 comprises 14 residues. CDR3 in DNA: TGTGCCAGCAGTGAGGGACCTCAAACCGGGGAGCTGTTTTTT. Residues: CASSEGPQTGELFF.

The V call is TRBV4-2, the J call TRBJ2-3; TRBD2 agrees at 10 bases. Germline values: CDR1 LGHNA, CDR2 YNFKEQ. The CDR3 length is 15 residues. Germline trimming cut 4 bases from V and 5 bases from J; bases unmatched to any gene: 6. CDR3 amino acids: CASSPAGGPQDTQYF. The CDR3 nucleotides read TGTGCCAGCAGCCCAGCGGGAGGGCCGCAAGATACGCAGTATTTT.

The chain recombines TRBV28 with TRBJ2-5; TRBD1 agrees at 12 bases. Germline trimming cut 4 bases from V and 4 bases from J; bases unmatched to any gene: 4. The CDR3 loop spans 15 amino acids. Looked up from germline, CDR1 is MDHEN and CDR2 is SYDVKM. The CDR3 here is CASSWDRGRGETQYF. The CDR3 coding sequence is TGTGCCAGCAGTTGGGACAGGGGGCGCGGAGAGACCCAGTACTTC.